Shown below are 8 T cell receptor beta chains from a single sample sequenced in a study of cytotoxic CD8 clonotypes in ibrutinib-treated CLL. Repertoires were generated with immunoSEQ multiplex PCR, while TCRdb's copy carries only in-frame clones and drops some. The data show about 140,000 clones, roughly 77% seen once. This sample comprised PBMCs, obtained after 12 months of ibrutinib treatment. These receptor sequences come from a human donor with chronic lymphocytic leukemia.

The rearrangement uses TRBV10-3 and TRBJ2-6, with D unclear. Germline values: CDR1 ENHRY, CDR2 SYGVKD. This CDR3 comprises 14 residues. V lost 4 bases and J 2 bases, leaving 6 bases between the germline ends. CDR3 coding DNA: TGTGCCATCAGTGCGACGGCTGGGGCCAACGTCCTGACTTTC. It specifies CAISATAGANVLTF.

V gene TRBV18 combines with J gene TRBJ2-5; D is unresolved. The CDR3 runs 13 residues. Trimming left V 0 bases short and J 7 bases short, with 9 bases between. CDR1 and CDR2 (germline): KGHSH, LQKENI. CDR3 sequence (DNA): TGTGCCAGCTCACCACCCCCCGTGGGGACCCAGTACTTC. This translates into CASSPPPVGTQYF.

CDR3 DNA sequence: TGTGCCAGCAGCTTCGGGGGAGCCGGGGCCAACGTCCTGACTTTC. Residues: CASSFGGAGANVLTF. This chain connects TRBV7-3 to TRBJ2-6; tentative D call: TRBD2 (6 bases). The V gene's germline CDR1 is SGHTA and CDR2 FQGTGA. The CDR3 has 15 residues. Deletions cut 3 bases from V and 4 bases from J, with 10 bases between.

The chain recombines TRBV7-2 with TRBJ1-2; D not certain. The V gene lost 1 base and the J gene lost 0 bases, with 12 bases spanning the gap. Germline V gene lookup returns CDR1 SGHTA and CDR2 FQGNSA. CDR3 length: 16 residues. The CDR3 DNA is TGTGCCAGCAGCTTAGGGCGGTCCTCAGCTAACTATGGCTACACCTTC. It yields the protein CASSLGRSSANYGYTF.

The chain couples TRBV7-8 to TRBJ2-3, with TRBD2 as a possible D gene (7 bases). The germline gives CDR1 SGHVS, CDR2 FQNEAQ. The CDR3 is made up of 16 amino acids. With 2 bases removed from V and 1 base from J, the gap between germline ends came to 13 bases. The CDR3: CASSLWGAGGTDTQYF. CDR3 nucleotides: TGTGCCAGCAGCTTATGGGGGGCGGGGGGCACAGATACGCAGTATTTT. Full variable domain (outside the CDR3, taken from reference TRBV7-8 and TRBJ2-3): GAGVSQSPRYKVAKRGQDVALRCDPISGHVSLFWYQQALGQGPEFLTYFQNEAQLDKSGLPSDRFFAERPEGSVSTLKIQRTQQEDSAVYLCASSLWGAGGTDTQYFGPGTRLTVL.

The J gene is TRBJ2-7, the V gene TRBV4-1, with D possibly TRBD1 on 6 matching bases. This CDR3 contains 18 residues. Between the trimmed V and J ends, which lost 0 bases and 5 bases, there was a span of 23 bases. Germline assignment: CDR1 MGHRA and CDR2 YSYEKL. The CDR3 DNA reads TGCGCCAGCAGCCAAGATAACAGGGTTGGTACGGTTTTCGACGAGCAGTACTTC. As protein: CASSQDNRVGTVFDEQYF.

The V gene is TRBV9, the J gene TRBJ2-2; 12 bases agree with TRBD2. Germline values: CDR1 SGDLS, CDR2 YYNGEE. The ends lost 0 bases at V and 1 base at J; junction bases unmatched: 1. CDR3 size: 17 residues. The CDR3 DNA follows: TGTGCCAGCAGCGTAGCACTAGCGGGAGGGAACACCGGGGAGCTGTTTTTT. Its translation is CASSVALAGGNTGELFF.

The chain has TRBV27 and TRBJ2-1, with no clear D. Germline V gene data show CDR1 as MNHEY and CDR2 as SMNVEV (reference sequence). This CDR3 is built from 15 residues. V gave up 2 bases and J gave up 2 bases, with 10 bases separating them. The CDR3 DNA reads TGTGCCAGCAGTTTAGACCCCCTCGCCTACAATGAGCAGTTCTTC. Translated: CASSLDPLAYNEQFF.